This TCR beta chain was retrieved from a study of long-term antiretroviral therapy in people with HIV. Study outcomes and limitations: Clones that had undergone expansion before ART prevailed in the repertoire throughout all time points.

About this clone: Its target is not known.

From germline, CDR1 is PRHDT and CDR2 FYEKMQ (reference sequence). The V gene lost 0 bases and the J gene lost 4 bases, with 13 bases spanning the gap. The CDR3 sequence is 15 residues long. Survey-level resolution applied to immunoSEQ assay v3.0. Assay used: immunoSEQ multiplex PCR; TCRdb lists only in-frame clones, some missing. The sample has around 29,000 clones, about 85% seen once. The sequence derives from a man aged 18 to 30 with HIV. Sequenced here: unsorted PBMCs, sampled 1.1 years after starting antiretroviral therapy. The rearrangement uses TRBV13 and TRBJ2-7; D remains unclear. Here the CDR3 reads CASSLGEVRRYEQYF. Written as DNA, the CDR3 is TGTGCCAGCAGCTTAGGCGAGGTGAGGCGATACGAGCAGTACTTC.